The following is a T cell receptor beta chain sequence with its context. This sample is part of a study of T cells after yellow fever vaccination. Each CDR3 protein gets one entry after TCRdb re-called the 5' RACE reads with MiXCR. The sample holds 250,000 to 300,000 distinct CDR3 sequences, 13% seen once. Material: CD4+ T cells sorted from PBMCs, obtained 45 days after the yellow fever booster vaccination. The TCR sequence derives from a man aged 25-45 years who received the YFV17D yellow fever vaccine.

The CDR3, as DNA: TGCGCCAGCAGCCAGAATCAAGAGACCCAGTACTTC. Its translation is CASSQNQETQYF. V is TRBV5-1 and J is TRBJ2-5, with D hard to call. CDR1 is SGHRS, CDR2 YFSETQ, per germline. V was clipped by 4 bases and J by 2 bases, with 6 bases between them. The CDR3 runs 12 residues.